These 25 T cell receptor beta chains originate from one sample sequenced in a study of CD8+CD57+ T cells in acquired aplastic anemia (dated by TCRdb to the late 2010s). The sequencing machine was an Illumina HiSeq 2000. Genomic DNA was used as template for profiling of TCR beta VDJ combinations and CDR3 sequences. Using fastp at Q25 and MiXCR, TCRdb reprocessed the public reads and kept productive beta chains. Every distinct CDR3 protein forms one entry, paired with its most common genes and DNA. This sample gives 150,000 to 200,000 distinct CDR3 sequences in total; around 45% of them show up just once. Clones ranked in the top ten supply under 3% of the sample. The material sequenced was sorted CD4+, CD8+, or CD8+CD57+ T cells (not recorded which) from PBMCs. These receptors came from a human donor in good health.

To note about this clonotype: Sequence at one end of the junction differs from germline and may be a read error. The V call is TRBV4-1, the J call TRBJ1-1; TRBD1 matches 7 bases. Germline V gene sequence: CDR1 MGHRA, CDR2 YSYEKL. The CDR3 is 15 amino acids. The CDR3 nucleotides read TGTGCCAGCAGCCAAGACGTACAGGGGTACACTGAAGCTTTCTTT. As protein: CASSQDVQGYTEAFF.

This CDR3 reads CASSQAEQGMYTEAFF. CDR3 bases: TGTGCCAGCAGCCAAGCTGAACAGGGGATGTACACTGAAGCTTTCTTT. This rearrangement joins TRBV4-2 to TRBJ1-1, with 7 bases aligning to TRBD1. The CDR3 consists of 16 residues. V trimming: 1 base; J trimming: 3 bases; junction bases outside the gene matches: 8. CDR1 is LGHNA and CDR2 is YNFKEQ in the germline V gene.

There are a few counts of this clonotype. The gene calls are TRBV5-1 and TRBJ2-1; 10 nucleotides match TRBD2. Losses at the gene ends were 4 bases for V and 8 bases for J; bases not matched to a gene: 15. The CDR3 runs to 17 residues. CDR1 and CDR2 from the germline V gene are SGHRS and YFSETQ. CDR3 in amino acids: CASSTTKTSGSYDEQFF. DNA of the CDR3: TGCGCCAGCAGCACAACCAAGACTAGCGGGTCTTACGATGAGCAGTTCTTC.

This sequence joins TRBV4-1 and TRBJ2-1, with 9 nucleotides matching TRBD2. The CDR3 has 19 amino acids. J lost 0 bases, V lost 0 bases, and 9 bases had no gene match. The germline CDR1 and CDR2 sequences are MGHRA and YSYEKL. For the CDR3, the DNA is TGCGCCAGCAGCCAAGATCGGACTGGCGGGAGGGGCTCCTACAATGAGCAGTTCTTC. Its protein is CASSQDRTGGRGSYNEQFF.

This clonotype showed up many times. The rearrangement links TRBV7-8 to TRBJ2-1; 10 bases fit TRBD2. Germline loops: CDR1 SGHVS, CDR2 FQNEAQ. This CDR3 has 16 amino acids. Trimming took 7 bases from V and 9 from J; bases not matched to a gene: 15. The CDR3 spells CASNALAGRHDPEQFF. The CDR3 DNA reads as TGTGCCAGCAACGCACTAGCGGGGCGGCACGACCCTGAGCAGTTCTTC. Filled out from reference TRBV7-8 and TRBJ2-1, the complete variable domain reads GAGVSQSPRYKVAKRGQDVALRCDPISGHVSLFWYQQALGQGPEFLTYFQNEAQLDKSGLPSDRFFAERPEGSVSTLKIQRTQQEDSAVYLCASNALAGRHDPEQFFGPGTRLTVL.

Ten or more counts support this clonotype. The chain carries TRBV5-1 and TRBJ2-3; D may be TRBD1 (6 bases). Trimming removed 5 bases at V and 2 bases at J, with 15 bases between. The CDR3 is 15 residues long. In germline, CDR1 is SGHRS, CDR2 YFSETQ. CDR3 protein: CASSRDTPNTDTQYF. CDR3 bases: TGCGCCAGCAGTAGGGACACCCCAAACACAGATACGCAGTATTTT.

The chain links TRBV29-1 to TRBJ2-7; 9 positions agree with TRBD1. Germline CDR1 SQVTM, CDR2 ANQGSEA. With V trimmed by 8 bases and J by 7 bases, 12 bases remained unmatched. CDR3 length equals 13 residues. The CDR3: CSIPGQGFVEQYF. CDR3 coding DNA: TGCAGCATACCGGGACAGGGCTTCGTTGAGCAGTACTTC.

As for this clonotype: This sequence may be a read error, since a much larger clone differs from it by one base. V gene TRBV26 combines with J gene TRBJ2-3; no check of the table's D call, TRBD2, against the DNA was made. TRBV26 is an annotated pseudogene. This CDR3 is 19 amino acids long. In DNA form, the CDR3 reads TGTGCCAGCAGTTCTGGACTAGCGGGACGGGCCATGCGGTCAGATACGCACTATTTT. Its translation: CASSSGLAGRAMRSDTHYF.

This chain uses TRBV7-3 with TRBJ2-7; D uncertain. CDR3 size: 12 residues. Germline lookup yields CDR1 SGHTA and CDR2 FQGTGA. Trimming shortened V by 8 bases and J by 0 bases, and 8 bases separated the two germline ends. CDR3 sequence: CASHDNSYEQYF. As DNA, the CDR3 is TGTGCCAGCCACGACAACTCCTACGAGCAGTACTTC.

This clonotype occurred many times. CDR3 loop: CASSYSYETQYF. CDR3 nucleotides: TGTGCCAGCAGTTACTCTTACGAGACCCAGTACTTC. The chain is built from TRBV6-6 and TRBJ2-5, with D unclear. V was shortened by 0 bases and J by 5 bases, with 4 bases between the two germline ends. Germline V CDR1 and CDR2: MNHNY, SVGAGI (reference sequence). This CDR3 is 12 amino acids long.

The V and J genes are TRBV20-1 and TRBJ1-1; the D is unclear. The CDR3 is made up of 13 amino acids. Germline-derived CDR1 and CDR2 are DFQATT and SNEGSKA (reference sequence). The V and J ends lost 3 bases and 5 bases respectively, with 13 bases between them. The CDR3 DNA follows: TGCAGTGCTAGTGGGAGGGTAGGAACTGAAGCTTTCTTT. Translated: CSASGRVGTEAFF.

The genes are TRBV6-1 and TRBJ1-2; 8 bases fit TRBD1. This CDR3 is 16 amino acids long. J lost 6 bases, V lost 1 base, and 10 bases had no gene match. In germline, CDR1 is MNHNS, CDR2 SASEGT. The CDR3 is CASSEVLDRAWDGYTF. The DNA for the CDR3 is TGTGCCAGCAGTGAAGTCCTGGACAGGGCATGGGATGGCTACACCTTC.

The V gene is TRBV2, the J gene TRBJ1-1, with D perhaps TRBD1 (5 bases). V shed 3 bases and J shed 6 bases, with 14 bases lying between them. Germline V CDR1 and CDR2: SNHLY, FYNNEI. The length of the CDR3 is 14 residues. The CDR3 DNA reads TGTGCCAGCAGTGACATGTGGGGGTACGCTGAAGCTTTCTTT. Its translation: CASSDMWGYAEAFF. Based on the CDR3 plus reference TRBV2 and TRBJ1-1, the full variable domain is EPEVTQTPSHQVTQMGQEVILRCVPISNHLYFYWYRQILGQKVEFLVSFYNNEISEKSEIFDDQFSVERPDGSNFTLKIRSTKLEDSAMYFCASSDMWGYAEAFFGQGTRLTVV.

The chain recombines TRBV7-3 with TRBJ1-1; D is perhaps TRBD1 (6 bases). This CDR3 comprises 16 residues. Between the trimmed V and J ends, which lost 3 bases and 1 base, there was a span of 15 bases. Germline V gene data show CDR1 as SGHTA and CDR2 as FQGTGA. CDR3: CASSFGLGHQNTEAFF. For the CDR3, the DNA is TGTGCCAGCAGCTTTGGCCTGGGACACCAGAACACTGAAGCTTTCTTT.

This clonotype was recorded at least ten times. V and J are TRBV11-2 and TRBJ1-1; D is ambiguous. The CDR3 is 14 residues long. V was trimmed by 0 bases and J by 6 bases, leaving 11 bases between them. Germline V gene data show CDR1 as SGHAT and CDR2 as FQNNGV. CDR3: CASSLDHGGAEAFF. As DNA, the CDR3 is TGTGCCAGCAGCTTAGATCACGGAGGAGCTGAAGCTTTCTTT.

The chain recombines TRBV5-1 with TRBJ2-7, with D uncertain. This CDR3 is 15 amino acids long. CDR1 SGHRS and CDR2 YFSETQ come from the germline V gene. V lost 4 bases, J lost 0 bases, and 14 bases lay in between. CDR3 coding DNA: TGCGCCAGCAGCCCAGCGATCCCCGTCTCCTACGAGCAGTACTTC. The encoded protein is CASSPAIPVSYEQYF.

This clonotype was counted ten times or more. The V and J genes are TRBV6-5 and TRBJ1-1; D remains unclear. The CDR3 is made up of 15 amino acids. Per germline, CDR1 MNHEY and CDR2 SVGAGI. V lost 5 bases to trimming and J lost 0 bases, with 13 bases between them. The CDR3 nucleotides are TGTGCCAGCAGTCGACCGGGGTACATGAACACTGAAGCTTTCTTT. This codes for CASSRPGYMNTEAFF.

Remarks on this clonotype: Since no conserved phenylalanine or tryptophan closes the CDR3, a read error is the likely cause. The DNA is left out, because the CDR3 cannot be placed on it with certainty; the CDR3 is given as TCRdb lists it. The rearrangement links TRBV4-1 to TRBJ2-1; no check of the table's D call, TRBD2, against the DNA was made. Ends included, the CDR3 has 15 residues. CDR1 is MGHRA, CDR2 YSYEKL, per germline. The CDR3: CASSSRLAVYNEQSS.

The chain joins TRBV19 to TRBJ2-7; maybe TRBD1 (8 bases). The CDR3 is 16 residues long. The germline V gene encodes CDR1 LNHDA and CDR2 SQIVND (reference sequence). The ends were cut back, 7 bases at V and 7 bases at J, with 26 bases in the middle. CDR3 DNA sequence: TGTGCCAGTATCCCAGGGGGCGGCGGGGGCCCTCGGGAGCAGTACTTC. Translated, it gives CASIPGGGGGPREQYF.

The CDR3 is CASSGRGGLPLHF. CDR3 DNA: TGTGCCAGTAGCGGCAGGGGTGGATTACCCCTCCACTTT. V is TRBV19 and J is TRBJ1-6; possible D gene TRBD1, 6 bases. Trimming removed 6 bases from V and 12 bases from J, with 15 bases in between. The V gene's germline CDR1 is LNHDA and CDR2 SQIVND (reference sequence). This CDR3 has 13 residues. Combining the CDR3 with reference TRBV19 and TRBJ1-6 gives the whole variable domain DGGITQSPKYLFRKEGQNVTLSCEQNLNHDAMYWYRQDPGQGLRLIYYSQIVNDFQKGDIAEGYSVSREKKESFPLTVTSAQKNPTAFYLCASSGRGGLPLHFGNGTRLTVT.

This clonotype was seen only a few times. The rearrangement uses TRBV30 and TRBJ2-7; D is perhaps TRBD1 or TRBD2 (5 bases each). CDR3 length equals 15 residues. Germline CDR1 reads GTSNPN; CDR2 reads SVGIG (reference sequence). V gave up 0 bases and J gave up 4 bases, with 16 bases separating them. The CDR3 sequence: CAWSVRGRAAYEQYF. The CDR3 DNA is TGTGCCTGGAGTGTACGGGGCAGGGCGGCATACGAGCAGTACTTC.

In its sample, this clonotype was seen a few times. The chain uses TRBV15 and TRBJ2-2; D is unresolved. V lost 0 bases to trimming and J lost 6 bases, with 5 bases between them. This CDR3 has 13 residues. Germline V lookup: CDR1 LNHNV, CDR2 YYDKDF (reference sequence). The CDR3 DNA follows: TGTGCCACCAGCAGAGATACCGCCGGGGAGCTGTTTTTT. Translated, it gives CATSRDTAGELFF.

This clonotype was counted ten times or more. The V gene is TRBV6-5, the J gene TRBJ1-5; D gene unclear. The CDR3 has 15 amino acids. Germline lookup yields CDR1 MNHEY and CDR2 SVGAGI. V was clipped by 2 bases and J by 0 bases, with 8 bases between them. The CDR3 nucleotides are TGTGCCAGCAGTTACGAGCCATATAGCAATCAGCCCCAGCATTTT. Encoded protein: CASSYEPYSNQPQHF.

Only a few counts were recorded for this clonotype. The gene calls are TRBV29-1 and TRBJ2-1; 12 bases are shared with TRBD2. CDR1 is SQVTM and CDR2 is ANQGSEA in the germline V gene. The junction had 7 bases not matched to a gene; V was cut back by 8 bases and J by 8 bases. This CDR3 is built from 13 residues. This chain's CDR3 is CSTGLAGGYEQFF. As DNA, the CDR3 is TGCAGCACAGGGCTAGCGGGAGGGTATGAGCAGTTCTTC.

This clonotype showed up many times. This chain links TRBV5-6 with TRBJ1-1; possible D gene TRBD1, 5 bases. The length of the CDR3 is 16 residues. Trimming took off 3 bases at V and 4 bases at J, with 19 bases between the two ends. CDR1 is SGHDT and CDR2 is YYEEEE in the germline V gene. This CDR3 is CASSYSHQGFSTEAFF. CDR3 sequence (DNA): TGTGCCAGCAGCTATTCGCATCAGGGTTTTAGCACTGAAGCTTTCTTT.